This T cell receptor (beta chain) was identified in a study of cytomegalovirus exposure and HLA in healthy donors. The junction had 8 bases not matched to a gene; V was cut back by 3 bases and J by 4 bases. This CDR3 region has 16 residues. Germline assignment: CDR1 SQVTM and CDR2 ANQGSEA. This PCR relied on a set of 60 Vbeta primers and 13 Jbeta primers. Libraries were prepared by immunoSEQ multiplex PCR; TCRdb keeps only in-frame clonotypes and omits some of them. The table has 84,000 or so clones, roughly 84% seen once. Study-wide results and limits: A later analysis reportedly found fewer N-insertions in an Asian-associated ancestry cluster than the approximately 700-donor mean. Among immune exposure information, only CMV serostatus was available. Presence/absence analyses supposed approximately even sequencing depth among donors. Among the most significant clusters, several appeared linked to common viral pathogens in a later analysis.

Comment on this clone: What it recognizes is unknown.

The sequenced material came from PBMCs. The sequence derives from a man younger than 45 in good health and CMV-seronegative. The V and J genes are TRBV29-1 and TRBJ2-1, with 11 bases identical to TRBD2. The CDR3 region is CSVEGVAGGSYNEQFF. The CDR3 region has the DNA TGCAGCGTTGAGGGGGTAGCGGGGGGGAGTTACAATGAGCAGTTCTTC.